Below, 10 T cell receptor beta chains from the same sample are listed, as sequenced in a study of beta chain features in type 1 diabetes. Overall study results and limits: All four CD4+ subsets of Type 1 diabetes patients contained TCRB CDR3s that were moderately but significantly shorter.

Antigens of these TCRs are unknown. Expressed TCRB transcripts got sequenced, as all isolated RNA was reverse transcribed. Only in-frame clones appear in the TCRdb table, and some are missing; sequencing was by immunoSEQ multiplex PCR. The profile covers roughly 340,000 clones, with 10% to 15% appearing a single time and about 0.01% taken by the ten largest. The sample taken for sequencing was naive CD4+ T cells from blood. The receptor source for this set is a woman between 18 and 29 years old with type 1 diabetes.

This clone was picked up a small number of times. The rearrangement joins TRBV27 to TRBJ2-7, with D perhaps TRBD1 (5 bases). Germline V gene data show CDR1 as MNHEY and CDR2 as SMNVEV (reference sequence). The ends were cut back, 5 bases at V and 2 bases at J, with 10 bases in the middle. The CDR3 has 13 residues. The CDR3 DNA sequence: TGTGCCAGCAGTCTACAGGCCCCCTACGAGCAGTACTTC. Translation: CASSLQAPYEQYF.

This clone was observed a handful of times. The rearrangement links TRBV2 to TRBJ2-3; 7 nucleotides align to TRBD2. CDR3 size: 14 residues. J gave up 4 bases and V 4 bases, and 5 bases lay outside the gene matches. Germline CDR1 and CDR2: SNHLY and FYNNEI. The CDR3 DNA is TGTGCCAGCAGTGGACTCACTAGCGCAGATACGCAGTATTTT. This sequence encodes CASSGLTSADTQYF.

This clone was observed a few times. The chain links TRBV28 to TRBJ1-5; 7 bases align to TRBD1. The germline V gene encodes CDR1 MDHEN and CDR2 SYDVKM. Trimming at V came to 10 bases and at J to 5 bases, leaving 5 bases not matched to a gene. The CDR3 covers 12 residues. CDR3 loop: CAIGTADQPQHF. For the CDR3, the DNA is TGTGCCATCGGGACAGCTGATCAGCCCCAGCATTTT.

The V gene is TRBV7-2, the J gene TRBJ2-1, with 13 bases aligning to TRBD2. Losses at the gene ends were 5 bases for V and 9 bases for J; bases not matched to a gene: 7. CDR3 length: 15 amino acids. Germline V gene lookup returns CDR1 SGHTA and CDR2 FQGNSA. DNA of the CDR3: TGTGCCAGCAGCCCTCACGGACTAGCGGGAGCTGAGCAGTTCTTC. It is translated as CASSPHGLAGAEQFF.

This chain links TRBV5-1 with TRBJ2-5, with no clear D. CDR3 length equals 16 residues. The germline V and J ends were trimmed by 0 bases and 0 bases, with 12 bases remaining between them. Germline V gives CDR1 SGHRS, CDR2 YFSETQ. The CDR3 DNA reads TGCGCCAGCAGCTTGGCCAACCCCAGGAACCAAGAGACCCAGTACTTC. It encodes CASSLANPRNQETQYF.

This sequence joins TRBV11-3 and TRBJ2-1; TRBD1 is a possible D gene (5 bases). V lost 0 bases to trimming and J lost 8 bases, with 8 bases between them. CDR1 is SGHNT and CDR2 is YENEEA in the germline V gene. The CDR3 consists of 13 residues. CDR3 amino acids: CASSLDQGYEQFF. CDR3 coding DNA: TGTGCCAGCAGCTTAGACCAGGGTTATGAGCAGTTCTTC.

The chain joins TRBV28 to TRBJ1-2; D uncertain. Deletions cut 2 bases from V and 4 bases from J, with 8 bases between. CDR1 is MDHEN, CDR2 SYDVKM, per germline. This CDR3 is built from 13 residues. The CDR3 spells CASSLRPSYGYTF. As DNA, the CDR3 is TGTGCCAGCAGTTTAAGGCCTAGCTATGGCTACACCTTC.

A word on this clone: One end of the junction fails to match germline, which may point to a read error. This chain uses TRBV7-2 with TRBJ2-5, with 7 bases fitting TRBD2. Germline loops: CDR1 SGHTA, CDR2 FQGNSA. The CDR3 totals 17 residues. The CDR3 is CASSQDASGGNQETQYF. The CDR3 coding sequence is TGCGCCAGCAGCCAAGATGCGTCGGGGGGTAACCAAGAGACCCAGTACTTC. The variable domain in full, with the rest retrieved from reference TRBV7-2 and TRBJ2-5, is GAGVSQSPSNKVTEKGKDVELRCDPISGHTALYWYRQSLGQGLEFLIYFQGNSAPDKSGLPSDRFSAERTGGSVSTLTIQRTQQEDSAVYLCASSQDASGGNQETQYFGPGTRLLVL.

V is TRBV7-9 and J is TRBJ2-7; 7 nucleotides line up with TRBD1. Germline V gene data show CDR1 as SEHNR and CDR2 as FQNEAQ (reference sequence). The CDR3 has 15 residues. With V trimmed by 1 base and J by 2 bases, 5 bases remained unmatched. The CDR3 region is CASSLEPGGPYEQYF. The CDR3 DNA reads as TGTGCCAGCAGCTTAGAACCAGGGGGTCCCTACGAGCAGTACTTC.

This clone was detected a few times. The chain couples TRBV5-1 to TRBJ1-1; D remains ambiguous. The V end was cut by 0 bases, the J end by 2 bases, with 5 bases between. CDR1 and CDR2 from the germline V gene are SGHRS and YFSETQ. The CDR3 sequence is 13 residues long. CDR3 residues: CASSLGLNTEAFF. CDR3 nucleotides: TGCGCCAGCAGCTTGGGACTCAACACTGAAGCTTTCTTT.